Below, 31 T cell receptor beta chains from the same sample are listed, as sequenced in a study of blood T cells in healthy people across ages. Sample-barcoded 5' priming and a J-beta primer mix drove a second PCR of roughly 7 to 11 cycles. TCRdb reprocessed the 5' RACE reads via MiXCR and lists one record per CDR3 protein. Here the sample spans about a million distinct CDR3 sequences, under 40% being singletons. The sample taken for sequencing was blood. The receptor source for this set is a man aged 18 to 29 in good health.

This chain uses TRBV2 with TRBJ2-4; 11 nucleotides match TRBD2. This CDR3 has 14 residues. Germline CDR1 SNHLY, CDR2 FYNNEI. Germline trimming cut 10 bases from V and 13 bases from J; bases unmatched to any gene: 15. The DNA for the CDR3 is TGTGCCAATTTAGCGGGGGGGCCATCGAATGAGCAGTACTTC. As protein: CANLAGGPSNEQYF.

This clonotype was recorded a few times. The rearrangement joins TRBV6-6 to TRBJ2-1, with 13 bases fitting TRBD2. This CDR3 contains 15 residues. J was trimmed by 5 bases and V by 6 bases; bases with no gene match: 4. Germline V gives CDR1 MNHNY, CDR2 SVGAGI (reference sequence). The CDR3, as DNA: TGTGCCAGCAGGGAGACTAGCGGGGGGAACAATGAGCAGTTCTTC. As protein: CASRETSGGNNEQFF.

The genes are TRBV10-3 and TRBJ1-1; 7 bases map to TRBD1. The germline V gene encodes CDR1 ENHRY and CDR2 SYGVKD. V shed 7 bases, J shed 1 base, and the junction held 9 bases outside the gene matches. The CDR3 contains 15 residues. CDR3 bases: TGTGCCATCAAGGCTTCAGGACAGGCGAACACTGAAGCTTTCTTT. It specifies CAIKASGQANTEAFF.

In its sample, this clonotype was seen a few times. V is TRBV6-2 or TRBV6-3 and J is TRBJ2-7, with D hard to call. Per the germline V gene, CDR1 is MNHEY and CDR2 is SVGEGT. Trimming cost V 5 bases and J 6 bases, with 8 bases left between them. This CDR3 is 11 amino acids long. CDR3 DNA: TGTGCCAGCAGTCAGTCCCTCGAGCAGTACTTC. Translation: CASSQSLEQYF.

The genes are TRBV5-1 and TRBJ2-2, with D perhaps matching TRBD2 (6 bases). The V end lost 7 bases, the J end lost 0 bases, and 13 bases lay between the germline ends. There are 15 residues in the CDR3. Germline CDR1 and CDR2: SGHRS and YFSETQ. CDR3 in amino acids: CASGVAVANTGELFF. In nucleotides, the CDR3 is TGCGCCAGCGGGGTAGCGGTTGCGAACACCGGGGAGCTGTTTTTT.

This chain joins TRBV4-2 and TRBJ1-1; D is undetermined. This CDR3 is built from 14 residues. V was trimmed by 1 base and J by 4 bases, leaving 10 bases between them. CDR1 and CDR2 (germline): LGHNA, YNFKEQ. The CDR3 reads CASSQGGRFTEAFF. CDR3 sequence (DNA): TGTGCCAGCAGCCAAGGAGGGCGTTTCACTGAAGCTTTCTTT.

With regard to this clonotype: The junction and the germline gene differ at one end; a read error may be behind it. V is TRBV29-1 and J is TRBJ1-1; D may be TRBD1 (6 bases). The CDR3 spans 14 residues. Germline lookup yields CDR1 SQVTM and CDR2 ANQGSEA. The CDR3 region is CSVDGATGPTEALF. CDR3 nucleotides: TGCAGCGTTGATGGCGCGACAGGACCCACTGAAGCTTTATTT.

The V call is TRBV6-5, the J call TRBJ1-2, with a weak D call TRBD1 (5 bases). Germline loops: CDR1 MNHEY, CDR2 SVGAGI. The CDR3 contains 13 residues. The V and J ends lost 6 bases and 0 bases respectively, with 8 bases between them. DNA for the CDR3: TGTGCCAGCAGCTGGACACCTAACTATGGCTACACCTTC. Translating it yields CASSWTPNYGYTF.

This clonotype showed up many times. This sequence joins TRBV6-5 and TRBJ2-7; D possibly uses TRBD1 or TRBD2 (5 bases each). CDR1 and CDR2 from the germline V gene are MNHEY and SVGAGI. CDR3 size: 15 residues. V lost 2 bases and J 5 bases, leaving 16 bases between the germline ends. The CDR3: CASSYSGQDVNEQYF. The CDR3, as DNA: TGTGCCAGCAGTTACAGCGGACAAGACGTTAACGAGCAGTACTTC.

This clonotype was counted only a few times. The rearrangement uses TRBV20-1 and TRBJ1-2; D not certain. Trimming pared 5 bases from V and 4 bases from J, leaving 8 bases between. From germline, CDR1 is DFQATT and CDR2 SNEGSKA (reference sequence). The CDR3 runs 11 residues. CDR3 protein: CSAGGTYGYTF. The CDR3, as DNA: TGCAGTGCTGGCGGTACCTATGGCTACACCTTC.

This clonotype was recorded a few times. The CDR3 region has the DNA TGCAGTGCCAAGACTAGCGGGGTCACAGATACGCAGTATTTT. Translation gives CSAKTSGVTDTQYF. V usage is TRBV20-1 and J usage is TRBJ2-3; 11 bases match TRBD2. The V gene's germline CDR1 is DFQATT and CDR2 SNEGSKA (reference sequence). The CDR3 consists of 14 residues. V dropped 6 bases and J dropped 2; count of bases not matched to a gene: 4.

The chain is built from TRBV12-3 or TRBV12-4 and TRBJ1-2; D remains unclear. V lost 1 base and J 12 bases, leaving 12 bases between the germline ends. The CDR3 contains 12 residues. The CDR3: CASSLGQVKNTF. Written as DNA, the CDR3 is TGTGCCAGCAGTTTAGGCCAGGTCAAGAACACCTTC.

The V and J genes are TRBV15 and TRBJ1-5; D is undetermined. Germline CDR1 is LNHNV and CDR2 is YYDKDF (reference sequence). The CDR3 loop spans 14 amino acids. The V and J ends lost 2 bases and 7 bases respectively, with 12 bases between them. The CDR3 coding sequence is TGTGCCACCAGCAGAAGTATGCAGGTGCAGCCCCAGCATTTT. This gives the protein CATSRSMQVQPQHF.

This clonotype was seen a handful of times. CDR3 residues: CAALGGGGSYNEQFF. The CDR3 coding sequence is TGTGCCGCGCTCGGCGGGGGAGGGTCCTACAATGAGCAGTTCTTC. The J gene is TRBJ2-1, the V gene TRBV10-3, with 7 bases identical to TRBD2. The germline gives CDR1 ENHRY, CDR2 SYGVKD. The CDR3 covers 15 residues. V lost 11 bases, J lost 1 base, and 11 bases stayed unmatched.

This clonotype was observed many times. This rearrangement joins TRBV10-3 to TRBJ2-3; TRBD1 matches at 8 bases. V dropped 3 bases and J dropped 3; count of bases not matched to a gene: 8. This CDR3 has 16 amino acids. The germline gives CDR1 ENHRY, CDR2 SYGVKD. The CDR3 nucleotides are TGTGCCATCAGTGATGGGCAGGGGGCCTCTACAGATACGCAGTATTTT. This translates into CAISDGQGASTDTQYF.

The rearrangement joins TRBV12-3 or TRBV12-4 to TRBJ2-1, with D possibly called TRBD1 or TRBD2 (6 bases each). The CDR3 spans 18 residues. Deletions cut 5 bases from V and 0 bases from J, with 20 bases between. The CDR3 sequence is CASSTPTFGGHSYNEQFF. CDR3 DNA sequence: TGTGCCAGCAGTACCCCTACATTCGGGGGCCACTCCTACAATGAGCAGTTCTTC.

This clonotype was counted a single time. The rearrangement uses TRBV20-1 and TRBJ2-1; 10 nucleotides align to TRBD2. V shed 5 bases, J shed 6 bases, and the junction held 13 bases outside the gene matches. The CDR3 consists of 16 residues. Germline lookup yields CDR1 DFQATT and CDR2 SNEGSKA (reference sequence). The CDR3 loop is CSAPGRAGGLGNEQFF. The CDR3 bases are TGCAGTGCTCCCGGTCGAGCGGGGGGGCTCGGCAATGAGCAGTTCTTC.

The genes are TRBV24-1 and TRBJ2-1; TRBD1 might be the D (6 bases). The CDR3 covers 14 residues. Trimming left V 5 bases short and J 7 bases short, with 14 bases between. The germline CDR1 and CDR2 sequences are KGHDR and SFDVKD. The CDR3 loop reads CATSASDSRNEQFF. For the CDR3, the DNA is TGTGCCACCAGTGCCTCGGACAGCCGTAATGAGCAGTTCTTC.

This chain joins TRBV7-9 and TRBJ2-1; D may be TRBD1 (6 bases). The germline V and J ends were trimmed by 2 bases and 5 bases, with 10 bases remaining between them. The CDR3 is 14 residues long. Germline V lookup: CDR1 SEHNR, CDR2 FQNEAQ (reference sequence). The CDR3 DNA is TGTGCCAGCAGCTTATTCCAGGGGAACAATGAGCAGTTCTTC. This translates into CASSLFQGNNEQFF.

The J gene is TRBJ1-2, the V gene TRBV20-1; maybe TRBD1 (5 bases). CDR1 is DFQATT, CDR2 SNEGSKA, per germline (reference sequence). This CDR3 has 12 residues. V was cut by 8 bases and J by 0 bases, with 10 bases left in between. CDR3 region: CSTTQANYGYTF. The CDR3 DNA reads TGCAGTACCACACAGGCTAACTATGGCTACACCTTC.

V and J are TRBV6-5 and TRBJ1-5, with no clear D. The V gene's germline CDR1 is MNHEY and CDR2 SVGAGI. The length of the CDR3 is 15 residues. V lost 0 bases to trimming and J lost 0 bases, with 6 bases between them. The CDR3 region is CASSYSANSNQPQHF. CDR3 nucleotide sequence: TGTGCCAGCAGTTACTCGGCCAATAGCAATCAGCCCCAGCATTTT.

This chain joins TRBV20-1 and TRBJ2-7, with D maybe TRBD2 (5 bases). The germline V gene has CDR1 DFQATT and CDR2 SNEGSKA (reference sequence). CDR3 length: 13 residues. Trimming removed 6 bases from V and 3 bases from J, with 15 bases in between. The CDR3 reads CSALGERHYEQYF. In DNA, the CDR3 is TGCAGTGCCCTCGGGGAGCGTCACTACGAGCAGTACTTC.

This clonotype appeared a few times. The chain recombines TRBV5-1 with TRBJ1-1, with D perhaps matching TRBD1 (6 bases). This CDR3 comprises 16 residues. Trimming pared 6 bases from V and 0 bases from J, leaving 18 bases between. CDR1 SGHRS and CDR2 YFSETQ come from the germline V gene. This CDR3 reads CASTGRGLGVNTEAFF. The CDR3 region has the DNA TGCGCCAGCACCGGCCGGGGGCTGGGGGTGAACACTGAAGCTTTCTTT.

This rearrangement joins TRBV7-9 to TRBJ1-6; no firm D call. CDR1 SEHNR and CDR2 FQNEAQ come from the germline V gene (reference sequence). This CDR3 comprises 12 residues. Trimming took 3 bases from V and 8 from J, leaving 5 bases between them. CDR3 protein: CASSFFDSPLHF. As DNA, the CDR3 is TGTGCCAGCAGCTTTTTCGATTCACCCCTCCACTTT.

The chain combines TRBV2 with TRBJ1-2, with 12 nucleotides matching TRBD1. This CDR3 spans 15 amino acids. Unmatched junction bases numbered 7, after V lost 2 bases and J lost 9 bases. Per the germline V gene, CDR1 is SNHLY and CDR2 is FYNNEI. CDR3 amino acids: CASSESGTGGASYTF. DNA for the CDR3: TGTGCCAGCAGTGAAAGCGGGACAGGGGGCGCGAGCTACACCTTC.

This clonotype was recorded many times. The chain employs TRBV28 and TRBJ2-3, with 8 bases that match TRBD1. J was trimmed by 1 base and V by 5 bases; bases with no gene match: 5. The CDR3 has 15 amino acids. CDR1 is MDHEN and CDR2 is SYDVKM in the germline V gene. The CDR3 here is CASSPRGQGTDTQYF. DNA of the CDR3: TGTGCCAGCAGTCCTCGGGGACAGGGCACAGATACGCAGTATTTT. Variable domain in full (rest from reference TRBV28 and TRBJ2-3): DVKVTQSSRYLVKRTGEKVFLECVQDMDHENMFWYRQDPGLGLRLIYFSYDVKMKEKGDIPEGYSVSREKKERFSLILESASTNQTSMYLCASSPRGQGTDTQYFGPGTRLTVL.

The sample holds a few counts of this clonotype. V usage is TRBV15 and J usage is TRBJ1-1, with a possible D match to TRBD1 (6 bases). The germline gives CDR1 LNHNV, CDR2 YYDKDF (reference sequence). The CDR3 loop spans 17 amino acids. Trimming shortened V by 3 bases and J by 6 bases, and 23 bases separated the two germline ends. The DNA for the CDR3 is TGTGCCACCAGCAGGGAAAGACGAATTTTACAGGGCTCTGAAGCTTTCTTT. This sequence encodes CATSRERRILQGSEAFF.

The chain is built from TRBV6-5 and TRBJ2-5; 11 positions agree with TRBD1. The DNA end lines up better with TRBJ2-7; the J call may be wrong. This CDR3 has 15 amino acids. Germline loops: CDR1 MNHEY, CDR2 SVGAGI. The CDR3 protein is CASSKTGTGGYEQYF. The CDR3 coding sequence is TGTGCCAGCAGTAAAACCGGGACAGGGGGTTACGAGCAGTACTTC.

The V call is TRBV25-1, the J call TRBJ1-2; D not certain. Trimming cost V 1 base and J 7 bases, with 10 bases left between them. This CDR3 contains 13 residues. The V gene's germline CDR1 is MGHDK and CDR2 SYGVNS. CDR3 region: CASSEFRAGGYTF. The CDR3 coding sequence is TGTGCCAGCAGTGAATTCCGGGCAGGTGGCTACACCTTC.

This chain links TRBV9 with TRBJ1-6; unclear D gene. V gave up 2 bases and J gave up 0 bases, with 6 bases separating them. Germline assignment: CDR1 SGDLS and CDR2 YYNGEE. This CDR3 contains 15 residues. In DNA form, the CDR3 reads TGTGCCAGCAGCGTCGAGAGCTCCTATAATTCACCCCTCCACTTT. Translated: CASSVESSYNSPLHF. The full variable domain, with the rest looked up from reference TRBV9 and TRBJ1-6, is DSGVTQTPKHLITATGQRVTLRCSPRSGDLSVYWYQQSLDQGLQFLIQYYNGEERAKGNILERFSAQQFPDLHSELNLSSLELGDSALYFCASSVESSYNSPLHFGNGTRLTVT.

V gene TRBV5-1 combines with J gene TRBJ2-1; 8 bases fit TRBD2. The CDR3 is 16 residues long. After removal of 3 bases from V and 4 bases from J, the junction contained 9 bases not matched to a gene. Germline assignment: CDR1 SGHRS and CDR2 YFSETQ. CDR3 DNA: TGCGCCAGCAGCTCCGCAGCGGGGGCCGGATACAATGAGCAGTTCTTC. It yields the protein CASSSAAGAGYNEQFF.